This T cell receptor beta chain is from a study of cytomegalovirus exposure and HLA in healthy donors. On the study more broadly: Ancestry clustering placed around 81% of around 400 genotyped donors in the Caucasian-associated cluster.

The CDR3 is 12 residues long. The trim removed 5 bases at V and 8 bases at J, leaving 4 bases unmatched. CDR1 SGHAT and CDR2 FQNNGV come from the germline V gene. This clone was seen once. The antigen remains unidentified. All the people who gave samples were healthy bone marrow donors. Points from the study as a whole: The productive fraction for most TCR beta V segments was about 87% or about 30% in an earlier analysis. A later analysis linked a missense DCLRE1C variant to TCR beta V- and J-gene trimming.

The study ran its PCR with 60 Vbeta and 13 Jbeta primers. TCRdb's table, derived via immunoSEQ multiplex PCR, lists solely in-frame clones and lacks some. The data hold around 84,000 clones, with over 75% observed a single time. The TCR comes from a man aged 45-65 years in good health and CMV-seronegative. This chain joins TRBV11-2 and TRBJ1-2; 8 nucleotides align to TRBD1. Specimen: PBMCs. CDR3 sequence reads: CASSAAGGGYTF. The CDR3 region has the DNA TGTGCCAGCAGCGCCGCAGGGGGCGGCTACACCTTC.